This T cell receptor beta chain was documented in a study of cytomegalovirus exposure and HLA in healthy donors. Study results and caveats: HLA-A and HLA-B allele assignments for most subjects were reportedly predicted accurately using TCR beta sequences.

The CDR3 loop spans 15 amino acids. Germline V gene sequence: CDR1 MRHNA, CDR2 SNTAGT. The V segment lost 4 bases and the J segment 5 bases; nucleotides outside the gene matches: 9. This clone was observed a few times. The antigen is undetermined. Primers included in the PCR were 60 Vbeta and 13 Jbeta primers. Assay used: immunoSEQ multiplex PCR; TCRdb lists only in-frame clones, some missing. Here the sample spans about 150,000 clones, around a tenth being singletons. The source is a man aged 50-60 years in good health and CMV-seronegative. The chain is built from TRBV6-4 and TRBJ2-3, with 7 bases that match TRBD2. The sample consisted of PBMCs. CDR3 sequence reads: CASSARGDRRDTQYF. In DNA, the CDR3 is TGTGCCAGCAGTGCCCGGGGGGACCGCAGAGATACGCAGTATTTT.